The entry below describes one TCR beta chain. What it recognizes is unknown. The data were taken from a study of Ad26.COV2.S vaccination and SARS-CoV-2 variants. Sequencing was performed with immunoSEQ multiplex PCR; in TCRdb, only in-frame clones are kept and a portion is missing. In the table there are roughly 380,000 clones, around 90% of which are singletons. In germline, CDR1 is SGHNT, CDR2 YYREEE (reference sequence). The CDR3 extends over 12 amino acids. V lost 0 bases to trimming and J lost 6 bases, with 7 bases between them. Treatment reported: 15 to 20 received Ad26.COV2.S at low or high dose, single or two shots; 5 received placebo; per-sample allocation not given. Sampling took place 63 days after the first vaccine or placebo injection. Study-wide points: Measurements of TCR breadth and depth may have given underestimates of the total T cell responses.

Material: peripheral blood, obtained in a trial of Ad26.COV2.S vaccine versus placebo. This clonotype was obtained from a person aged 18-60 years who received the Ad26.COV2.S COVID-19 vaccine or a placebo. V usage is TRBV5-4 and J usage is TRBJ2-7; D perhaps matches TRBD2 (5 bases). The chain's CDR3 is CASSLGGREQYF. For the CDR3, the DNA is TGTGCCAGCAGCTTGGGAGGGCGCGAGCAGTACTTC.